Shown below are 5 T cell receptor beta chains from a single sample sequenced in a study of CD8 T cells in ankylosing spondylitis. Each CDR3 protein gets one entry after TCRdb re-called the 5' RACE reads with MiXCR. Of under 400,000 distinct CDR3 sequences listed, 11% are singletons. The source material was blood, either unsorted or a sorted T cell fraction (not recorded which). These TCRs come from a female donor with ankylosing spondylitis or in good health (not recorded which).

In this sample, this clonotype turned up many times. CDR3: CASSLATGMNSPLHF. CDR3 in DNA: TGTGCCAGCAGTCTCGCGACAGGAATGAATTCACCCCTCCACTTT. V is TRBV12-3 or TRBV12-4 and J is TRBJ1-6; TRBD1 is a possible D gene (6 bases). The CDR3 length is 15 residues. V lost 5 bases and J lost 7, with 15 bases in between.

This clonotype was counted a few times. V gene TRBV20-1 combines with J gene TRBJ1-5, with D possibly matching TRBD1 (5 bases). Germline CDR1 reads DFQATT; CDR2 reads SNEGSKA (reference sequence). This CDR3 has 13 residues. Trimming stripped 5 bases from V and 6 bases from J, with 14 bases between. The CDR3 DNA follows: TGCAGTGCTTCCGGGGGGGTAGGTCAGCCCCAGCATTTT. Amino acids: CSASGGVGQPQHF.

This chain uses TRBV7-8 with TRBJ1-2, with 8 bases matching TRBD1. The CDR3 covers 16 residues. Germline lookup yields CDR1 SGHVS and CDR2 FQNEAQ. J gave up 4 bases and V 5 bases, and 12 bases lay outside the gene matches. The CDR3 DNA reads as TGTGCCAGCAGCCGGATGGAGACAGGGGAAACCTATGGCTACACCTTC. It codes for CASSRMETGETYGYTF.

J is TRBJ1-1 and V is TRBV7-9; D gene unclear. The CDR3 runs 13 residues. The germline V and J ends were trimmed by 3 bases and 4 bases, with 9 bases remaining between them. Germline V gives CDR1 SEHNR, CDR2 FQNEAQ (reference sequence). The CDR3 DNA sequence: TGTGCCAGCAGCTTGAAGGTGAGCACTGAAGCTTTCTTT. Amino acids: CASSLKVSTEAFF. Combining the CDR3 with reference TRBV7-9 and TRBJ1-1 gives the whole variable domain DTGVSQNPRHKITKRGQNVTFRCDPISEHNRLYWYRQTLGQGPEFLTYFQNEAQLEKSRLLSDRFSAERPKGSFSTLEIQRTEQGDSAMYLCASSLKVSTEAFFGQGTRLTVV.

V usage is TRBV28 and J usage is TRBJ1-2; maybe TRBD1 (6 bases). The CDR3 extends over 12 amino acids. Germline V CDR1 and CDR2: MDHEN, SYDVKM. Between the trimmed V and J ends, which lost 7 bases and 6 bases, there was a span of 12 bases. The CDR3 spells CASNIGQNGYTF. The CDR3 DNA is TGTGCCAGCAATATCGGACAGAATGGCTACACCTTC.